The 4 T cell receptor beta chains below were found in one sample sequenced in a study of blood T cell repertoires in COVID-19. This table comes from immunoSEQ multiplex PCR, and its TCRdb copy is limited to in-frame clones, with some not included. The table has tens of thousands of clones, just under 90% seen once. Sequenced material: peripheral blood. The source of these receptors is a woman aged 55-69 years with COVID-19, enrolled during active disease.

This chain connects TRBV11-3 to TRBJ2-7, with 10 nucleotides matching TRBD2. The length of the CDR3 is 16 residues. The germline V gene has CDR1 SGHNT and CDR2 YENEEA. J was trimmed by 3 bases and V by 7 bases; bases with no gene match: 12. The CDR3: CASTRDRGTSDYEQYF. CDR3 nucleotide sequence: TGTGCCAGCACCCGAGATCGCGGGACTAGCGACTACGAGCAGTACTTC.

The rearrangement links TRBV6-1 to TRBJ2-7, with unresolved D. Trimming shortened V by 1 base and J by 4 bases, and 8 bases separated the two germline ends. This CDR3 contains 13 residues. CDR1 is MNHNS and CDR2 is SASEGT in the germline V gene. The CDR3 region has the DNA TGTGCCAGCAGTGAAGGCAGGCTATACGAGCAGTACTTC. Translating gives CASSEGRLYEQYF.

The chain recombines TRBV5-5 with TRBJ1-1; tentatively, D is TRBD1 (6 bases). The germline CDR1 and CDR2 sequences are SGHKS and YYEKEE (reference sequence). Trimming stripped 2 bases from V and 5 bases from J, with 13 bases between. The CDR3 totals 14 residues. CDR3: CASSFRGSGTEAFF. The DNA for the CDR3 is TGTGCCAGCAGCTTCAGGGGTAGTGGAACTGAAGCTTTCTTT.

The gene calls are TRBV5-6 and TRBJ1-4; D is undetermined. CDR1 SGHDT and CDR2 YYEEEE come from the germline V gene. The length of the CDR3 is 14 residues. V lost 2 bases and J lost 1, with 6 bases in between. The CDR3 here is CASSFDRTNEKLFF. The CDR3 nucleotides are TGTGCCAGCAGCTTTGATAGAACTAATGAAAAACTGTTTTTT.